These 12 T cell receptor beta chains originate from one sample sequenced in a study of T cell responses to AZD1222 COVID-19 vaccine. Assay used: immunoSEQ multiplex PCR; TCRdb lists only in-frame clones, some missing. The sample holds 90,000 to 95,000 clones, 80% to 90% seen once. This material consisted of peripheral blood, taken on day 0 of AZD1222 vaccination. All receptors derive from an adult in good health.

This chain uses TRBV27 with TRBJ2-3, with 8 bases lining up with TRBD2. V shed 5 bases, J shed 2 bases, and the junction held 6 bases outside the gene matches. Germline values: CDR1 MNHEY, CDR2 SMNVEV (reference sequence). This CDR3 spans 15 amino acids. CDR3 nucleotides: TGTGCCAGCAGTCACGGGGGGGCGGACACAGATACGCAGTATTTT. Encoded protein: CASSHGGADTDTQYF.

The chain combines TRBV7-2 with TRBJ2-3; D gene uncertain. Germline-derived CDR1 and CDR2 are SGHTA and FQGNSA. This CDR3 comprises 14 residues. V lost 1 base and J lost 0, with 5 bases in between. The CDR3 reads CASSLVSSTDTQYF. In DNA, the CDR3 is TGTGCCAGCAGCTTAGTTAGTAGCACAGATACGCAGTATTTT.

The chain combines TRBV7-2 with TRBJ2-7; D is undetermined. CDR1 is SGHTA, CDR2 FQGNSA, per germline. CDR3 size: 14 residues. V gave up 5 bases and J gave up 3 bases, with 14 bases separating them. The CDR3, as DNA: TGTGCCAGCAGCCTCGGCCCTGTAAACTACGAGCAGTACTTC. Translation: CASSLGPVNYEQYF.

The chain recombines TRBV30 with TRBJ1-2; maybe TRBD1 (6 bases). The germline V gene has CDR1 GTSNPN and CDR2 SVGIG (reference sequence). Trimming removed 0 bases from V and 8 bases from J, with 10 bases in between. This CDR3 has 12 residues. CDR3 DNA sequence: TGTGCCTGGAGTGTAACCGGGGGCGGCTACACCTTC. Amino acids: CAWSVTGGGYTF.

The chain combines TRBV11-1 with TRBJ1-4, with a tentative D call TRBD1 (5 bases). CDR1 and CDR2 (germline): SGHAT, FQDESV (reference sequence). Trimming removed 5 bases at V and 5 bases at J, with 15 bases between. The CDR3 sequence is 15 residues long. This CDR3 is CASSAQGKANEKLFF. CDR3 DNA sequence: TGTGCCAGCAGCGCCCAGGGTAAAGCGAATGAAAAACTGTTTTTT.

This clone was seen a few times. The chain has TRBV27 and TRBJ2-7; D ambiguous. The CDR3 has 13 residues. Deletions cut 2 bases from V and 3 bases from J, with 8 bases between. Germline V CDR1 and CDR2: MNHEY, SMNVEV (reference sequence). CDR3 bases: TGTGCCAGCAGTTTAAGTCCCTACTACGAGCAGTACTTC. Translated: CASSLSPYYEQYF.

The chain recombines TRBV5-1 with TRBJ2-1, with D perhaps matching TRBD1 (6 bases). Germline CDR1 and CDR2: SGHRS and YFSETQ. The CDR3 is 16 amino acids. The V and J ends lost 0 bases and 4 bases respectively, with 14 bases between them. The CDR3 loop is CASSLGGQGTYNEQFF. CDR3 in DNA: TGCGCCAGCAGCTTGGGAGGTCAGGGGACATACAATGAGCAGTTCTTC.

The chain links TRBV5-1 to TRBJ2-5; 12 bases map to TRBD2. V gave up 3 bases and J gave up 4 bases; unmatched junction bases: 4. Germline assignment: CDR1 SGHRS and CDR2 YFSETQ. The CDR3 extends over 15 amino acids. This chain's CDR3 is CASSSRTSGAETQYF. The DNA for the CDR3 is TGCGCCAGCAGCTCCCGGACTAGCGGGGCAGAGACCCAGTACTTC. The complete variable domain, with remaining parts taken from reference TRBV5-1 and TRBJ2-5, reads KAGVTQTPRYLIKTRGQQVTLSCSPISGHRSVSWYQQTPGQGLQFLFEYFSETQRNKGNFPGRFSGRQFSNSRSEMNVSTLELGDSALYLCASSSRTSGAETQYFGPGTRLLVL.

The rearrangement uses TRBV3-1 (or the pseudogene TRBV3-2) and TRBJ2-6; 8 nucleotides agree with TRBD1. Unmatched junction bases numbered 3, after V lost 5 bases and J lost 0 bases. Germline assignment: CDR1 LGHDT and CDR2 YNNKEL (reference sequence). This CDR3 is 16 amino acids long. The CDR3 DNA is TGTGCCAGCAGCTCGGGACAGGTCTCTGGGGCCAACGTCCTGACTTTC. This encodes CASSSGQVSGANVLTF.

This clone was seen only once. The rearrangement uses TRBV19 and TRBJ2-1; TRBD1 or TRBD2 may be the D gene (6 bases each). The ends were cut back, 4 bases at V and 0 bases at J, with 10 bases in the middle. Germline V gene data show CDR1 as LNHDA and CDR2 as SQIVND (reference sequence). The CDR3 length is 15 residues. The CDR3 spells CASSKGGSSYNEQFF. DNA for the CDR3: TGTGCCAGTAGTAAAGGGGGGAGCTCCTACAATGAGCAGTTCTTC.

The chain links TRBV28 to TRBJ1-1, with D unresolved. Trimming removed 7 bases from V and 11 bases from J, with 20 bases in between. The CDR3 runs to 13 residues. In germline, CDR1 is MDHEN, CDR2 SYDVKM. DNA of the CDR3: TGTGCCAGCACGGCTTTCGGGCCCCAACGGGCTTTCTTT. Translating it yields CASTAFGPQRAFF.

This rearrangement joins TRBV7-8 to TRBJ2-1; D may be TRBD1 or TRBD2 (5 bases each). The CDR3 totals 15 residues. V was trimmed by 4 bases and J by 3 bases, leaving 13 bases between them. Germline V lookup: CDR1 SGHVS, CDR2 FQNEAQ. The CDR3 DNA is TGTGCCAGCAGCTCCTGGGACGCACTCTACAATGAGCAGTTCTTC. Translated, it gives CASSSWDALYNEQFF.